This T cell receptor beta chain stems from a study of blood T cell repertoires in COVID-19. The CDR3 loop spans 14 amino acids. V lost 7 bases and J 2 bases, leaving 12 bases between the germline ends. From germline, CDR1 is SNHLY and CDR2 FYNNEI. Measured with immunoSEQ multiplex PCR; TCRdb has only the in-frame clones, and not every one. The sample lists 200,000 to 250,000 clones; around 90% were seen once. The sample comprised peripheral blood. The J gene is TRBJ1-5, the V gene TRBV2; D is ambiguous. The TCR sequence derives from a man between 65 and 85 years old with acute or convalescent COVID-19. In DNA form, the CDR3 reads TGTGCCAGCAACCTCGGACTCGGCAATCAGCCCCAGCATTTT. Translation gives CASNLGLGNQPQHF.